The 2 T cell receptor beta chains presented below share a single source sample, sequenced in a study of cytomegalovirus exposure and HLA in healthy donors. Researchers ran the PCR with 60 Vbeta and 13 Jbeta primers. Clones were read by immunoSEQ multiplex PCR, and TCRdb kept only the in-frame ones, dropping some. The specimen's table records about 160,000 clones. Sequences were obtained from PBMCs. These receptors originate from a woman aged 55-69 years in good health and CMV-seronegative.

This rearrangement joins TRBV11-2 to TRBJ2-1; 12 nucleotides match TRBD2. V lost 3 bases and J lost 4; bases outside the gene matches: 1. Germline V CDR1 and CDR2: SGHAT, FQNNGV. There are 15 residues in the CDR3. CDR3 coding DNA: TGTGCCAGCAGCTTCCTAGCGGGAGGGTACAATGAGCAGTTCTTC. Translated, it gives CASSFLAGGYNEQFF. Using reference TRBV11-2 and TRBJ2-1 for the parts outside the CDR3, the full variable domain is EAGVAQSPRYKIIEKRQSVAFWCNPISGHATLYWYQQILGQGPKLLIQFQNNGVVDDSQLPKDRFSAERLKGVDSTLKIQPAKLEDSAVYLCASSFLAGGYNEQFFGPGTRLTVL.

The CDR3 DNA follows: TGTGCCAGCAGCTCGAGGACAGGGCAAGAGACCCAGTACTTC. It translates to CASSSRTGQETQYF. The chain uses TRBV7-9 and TRBJ2-5, with 8 bases identical to TRBD1. The V and J ends lost 4 bases and 2 bases, in that order; junction bases with no gene match: 3. This CDR3 has 14 amino acids. CDR1 SEHNR and CDR2 FQNEAQ come from the germline V gene (reference sequence).